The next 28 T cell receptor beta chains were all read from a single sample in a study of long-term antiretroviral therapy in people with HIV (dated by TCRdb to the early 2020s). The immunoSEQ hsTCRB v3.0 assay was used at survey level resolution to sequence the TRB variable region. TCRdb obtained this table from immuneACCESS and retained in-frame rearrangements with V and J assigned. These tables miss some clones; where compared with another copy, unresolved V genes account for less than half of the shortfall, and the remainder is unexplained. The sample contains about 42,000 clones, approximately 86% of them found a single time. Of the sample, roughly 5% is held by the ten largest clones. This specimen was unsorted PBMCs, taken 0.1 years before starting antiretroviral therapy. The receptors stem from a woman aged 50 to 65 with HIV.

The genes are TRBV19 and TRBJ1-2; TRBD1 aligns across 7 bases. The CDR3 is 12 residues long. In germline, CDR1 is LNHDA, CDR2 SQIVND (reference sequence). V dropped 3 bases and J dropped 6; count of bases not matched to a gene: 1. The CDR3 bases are TGTGCCAGTAGTATGAGGGGGCATGGCTACACCTTC. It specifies CASSMRGHGYTF.

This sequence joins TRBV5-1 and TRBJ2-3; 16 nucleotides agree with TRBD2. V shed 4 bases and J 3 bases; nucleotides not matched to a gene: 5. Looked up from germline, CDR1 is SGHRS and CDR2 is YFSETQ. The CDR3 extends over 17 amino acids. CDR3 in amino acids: CASSPGTSGGATDTQYF. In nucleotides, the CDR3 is TGCGCCAGCAGCCCCGGGACTAGCGGGGGGGCAACAGATACGCAGTATTTT.

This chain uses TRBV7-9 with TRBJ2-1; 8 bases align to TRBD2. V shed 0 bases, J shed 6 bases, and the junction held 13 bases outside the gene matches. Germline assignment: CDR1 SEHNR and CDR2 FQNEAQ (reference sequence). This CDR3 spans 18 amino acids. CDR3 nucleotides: TGTGCCAGCAGCTTAGCGGTCACGGAGCGGGGGCATATCAATGAGCAGTTCTTC. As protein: CASSLAVTERGHINEQFF.

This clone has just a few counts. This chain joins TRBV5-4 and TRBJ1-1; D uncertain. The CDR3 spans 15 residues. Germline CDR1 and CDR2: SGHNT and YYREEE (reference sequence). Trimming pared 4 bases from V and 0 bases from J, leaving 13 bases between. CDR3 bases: TGTGCCAGCAGCGGGTGGACGGGTATGAACACTGAAGCTTTCTTT. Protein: CASSGWTGMNTEAFF.

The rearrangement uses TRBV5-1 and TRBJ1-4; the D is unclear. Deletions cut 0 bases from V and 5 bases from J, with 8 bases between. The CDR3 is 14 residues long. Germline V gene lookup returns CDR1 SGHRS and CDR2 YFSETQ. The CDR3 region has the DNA TGCGCCAGCAGCTTGGGCAGTATAAATGAAAAACTGTTTTTT. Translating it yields CASSLGSINEKLFF.

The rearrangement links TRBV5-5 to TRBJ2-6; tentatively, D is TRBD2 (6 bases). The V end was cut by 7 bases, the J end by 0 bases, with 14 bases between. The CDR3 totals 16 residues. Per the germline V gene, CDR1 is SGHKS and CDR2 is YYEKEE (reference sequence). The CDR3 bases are TGTGCCAGCCCGGGACTGGGATTCTCTGGGGCCAACGTCCTGACTTTC. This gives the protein CASPGLGFSGANVLTF.

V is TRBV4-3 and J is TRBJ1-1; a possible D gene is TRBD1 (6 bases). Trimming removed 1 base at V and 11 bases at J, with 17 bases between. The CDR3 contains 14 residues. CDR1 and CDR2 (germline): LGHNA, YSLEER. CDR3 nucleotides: TGCGCCAGCAGCCAAGTAGCGGGGGGCCACGCGGCTTTCTTT. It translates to CASSQVAGGHAAFF.

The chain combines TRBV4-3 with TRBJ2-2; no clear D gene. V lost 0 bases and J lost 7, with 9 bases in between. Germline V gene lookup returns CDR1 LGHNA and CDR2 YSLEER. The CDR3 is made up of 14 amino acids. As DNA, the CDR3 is TGCGCCAGCAGCCAAGACAGAGATATCGGGGAGCTGTTTTTT. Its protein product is CASSQDRDIGELFF.

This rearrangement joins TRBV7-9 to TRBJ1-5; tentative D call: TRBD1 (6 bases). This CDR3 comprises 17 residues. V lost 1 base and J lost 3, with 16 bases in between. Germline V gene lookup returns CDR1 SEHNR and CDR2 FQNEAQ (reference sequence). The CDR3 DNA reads TGTGCCAGCAGCTTAGAGGGTTTGACAGGTCACAATCAGCCCCAGCATTTT. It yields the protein CASSLEGLTGHNQPQHF.

CDR3 bases: TGTGCCACCAGCAGAGATTCTGGCTCCTACAATGAGCAGTTCTTC. Its protein product is CATSRDSGSYNEQFF. The V and J genes are TRBV15 and TRBJ2-1; no reliable D call. The germline gives CDR1 LNHNV, CDR2 YYDKDF (reference sequence). This CDR3 contains 15 residues. V gave up 0 bases and J gave up 0 bases, with 6 bases separating them.

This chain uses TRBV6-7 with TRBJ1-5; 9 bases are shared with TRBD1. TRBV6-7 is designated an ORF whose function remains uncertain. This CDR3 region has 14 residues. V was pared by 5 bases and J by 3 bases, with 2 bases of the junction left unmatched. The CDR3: CASSGQGNNQPQHF. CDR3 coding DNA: TGTGCCAGCAGTGGACAGGGGAACAATCAGCCCCAGCATTTT.

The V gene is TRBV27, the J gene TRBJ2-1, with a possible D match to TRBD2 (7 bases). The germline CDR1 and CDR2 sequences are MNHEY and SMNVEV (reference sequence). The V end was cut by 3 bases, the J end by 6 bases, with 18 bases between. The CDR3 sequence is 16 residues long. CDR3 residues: CASSFGGGHTLNEQFF. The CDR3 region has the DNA TGTGCCAGCAGTTTTGGCGGGGGCCACACCCTCAATGAGCAGTTCTTC.

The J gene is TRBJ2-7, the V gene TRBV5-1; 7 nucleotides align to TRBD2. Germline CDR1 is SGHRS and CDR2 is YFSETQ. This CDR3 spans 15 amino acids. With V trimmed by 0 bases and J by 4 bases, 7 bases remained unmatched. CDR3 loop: CASSLDSGLFYEQYF. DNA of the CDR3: TGCGCCAGCAGCTTGGATTCGGGACTATTTTACGAGCAGTACTTC. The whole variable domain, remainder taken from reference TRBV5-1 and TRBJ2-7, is KAGVTQTPRYLIKTRGQQVTLSCSPISGHRSVSWYQQTPGQGLQFLFEYFSETQRNKGNFPGRFSGRQFSNSRSEMNVSTLELGDSALYLCASSLDSGLFYEQYFGPGTRLTVT.

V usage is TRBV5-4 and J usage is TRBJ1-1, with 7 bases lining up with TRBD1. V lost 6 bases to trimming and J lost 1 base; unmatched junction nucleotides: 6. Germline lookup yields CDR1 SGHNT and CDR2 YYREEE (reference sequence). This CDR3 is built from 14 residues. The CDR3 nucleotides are TGTGCCAGCACCTGGACAGGCCAGAACACTGAAGCTTTCTTT. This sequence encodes CASTWTGQNTEAFF.

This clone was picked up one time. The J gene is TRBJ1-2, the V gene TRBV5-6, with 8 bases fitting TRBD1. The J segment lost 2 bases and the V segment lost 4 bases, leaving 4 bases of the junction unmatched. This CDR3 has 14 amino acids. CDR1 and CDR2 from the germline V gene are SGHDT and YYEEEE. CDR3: CASSLRQGNYGYTF. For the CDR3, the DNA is TGTGCCAGCAGCCTAAGACAGGGGAACTATGGCTACACCTTC.

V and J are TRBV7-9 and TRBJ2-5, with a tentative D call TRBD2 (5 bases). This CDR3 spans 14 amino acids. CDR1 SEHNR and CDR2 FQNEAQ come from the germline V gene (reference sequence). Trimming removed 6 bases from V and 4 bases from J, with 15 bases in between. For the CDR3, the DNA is TGTGCCAGCAGTCGGGATTTAACGGGAGAGACCCAGTACTTC. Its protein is CASSRDLTGETQYF.

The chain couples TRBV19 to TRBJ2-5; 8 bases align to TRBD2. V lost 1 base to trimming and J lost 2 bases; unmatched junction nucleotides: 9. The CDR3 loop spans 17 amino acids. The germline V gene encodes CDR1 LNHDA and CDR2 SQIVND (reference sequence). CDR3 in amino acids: CASSIGWLAGDQETQYF. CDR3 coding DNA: TGTGCCAGTAGTATAGGATGGCTAGCGGGCGATCAAGAGACCCAGTACTTC.

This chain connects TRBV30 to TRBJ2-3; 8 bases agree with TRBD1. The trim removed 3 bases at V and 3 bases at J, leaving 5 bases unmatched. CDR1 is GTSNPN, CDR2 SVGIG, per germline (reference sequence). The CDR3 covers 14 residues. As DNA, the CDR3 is TGTGCCTGGAGCGCCAGGGGGCGAACAGATACGCAGTATTTT. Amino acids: CAWSARGRTDTQYF.

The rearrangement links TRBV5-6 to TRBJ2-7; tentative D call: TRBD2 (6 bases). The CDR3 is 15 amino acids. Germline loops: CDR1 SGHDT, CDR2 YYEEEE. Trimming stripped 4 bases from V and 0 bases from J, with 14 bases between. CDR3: CASSVGLASSYEQYF. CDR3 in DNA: TGTGCCAGCAGCGTGGGACTGGCGAGCTCCTACGAGCAGTACTTC.

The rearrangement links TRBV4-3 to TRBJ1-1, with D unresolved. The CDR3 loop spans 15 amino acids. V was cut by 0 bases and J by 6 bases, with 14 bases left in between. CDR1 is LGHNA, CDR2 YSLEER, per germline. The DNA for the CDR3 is TGCGCCAGCAGCCAAGATCGGACCGGGGTACCTGAAGCTTTCTTT. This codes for CASSQDRTGVPEAFF.

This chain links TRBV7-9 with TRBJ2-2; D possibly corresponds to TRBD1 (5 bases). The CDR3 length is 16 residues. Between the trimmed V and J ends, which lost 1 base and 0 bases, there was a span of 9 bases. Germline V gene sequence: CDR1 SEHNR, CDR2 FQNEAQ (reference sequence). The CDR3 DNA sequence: TGTGCCAGCAGCTTAGTGGCAGGGTCGAACACCGGGGAGCTGTTTTTT. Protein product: CASSLVAGSNTGELFF. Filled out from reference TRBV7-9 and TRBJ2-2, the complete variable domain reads DTGVSQNPRHKITKRGQNVTFRCDPISEHNRLYWYRQTLGQGPEFLTYFQNEAQLEKSRLLSDRFSAERPKGSFSTLEIQRTEQGDSAMYLCASSLVAGSNTGELFFGEGSRLTVL.

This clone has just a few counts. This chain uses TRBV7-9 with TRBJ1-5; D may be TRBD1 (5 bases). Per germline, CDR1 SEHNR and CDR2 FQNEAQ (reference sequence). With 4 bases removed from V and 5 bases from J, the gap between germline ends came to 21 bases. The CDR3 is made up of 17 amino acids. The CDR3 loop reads CASSSDEGTAGDQPQHF. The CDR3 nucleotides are TGTGCCAGCAGCTCCGACGAAGGGACGGCAGGCGATCAGCCCCAGCATTTT.

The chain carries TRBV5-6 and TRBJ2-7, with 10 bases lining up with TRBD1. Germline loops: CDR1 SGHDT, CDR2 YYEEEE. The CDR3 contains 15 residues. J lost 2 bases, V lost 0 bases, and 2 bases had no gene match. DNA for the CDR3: TGTGCCAGCAGCTTGGAGGGGACAGGGGCCTACGAGCAGTACTTC. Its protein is CASSLEGTGAYEQYF. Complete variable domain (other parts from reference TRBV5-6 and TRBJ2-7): DAGVTQSPTHLIKTRGQQVTLRCSPKSGHDTVSWYQQALGQGPQFIFQYYEEEERQRGNFPDRFSGHQFPNYSSELNVNALLLGDSALYLCASSLEGTGAYEQYFGPGTRLTVT.

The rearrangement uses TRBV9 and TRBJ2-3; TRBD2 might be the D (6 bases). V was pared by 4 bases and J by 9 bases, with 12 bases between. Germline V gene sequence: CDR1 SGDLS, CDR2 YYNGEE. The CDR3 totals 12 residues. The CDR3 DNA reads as TGTGCCAGCAGCCTGTCAGGAGGGACGCAGTATTTT. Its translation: CASSLSGGTQYF.

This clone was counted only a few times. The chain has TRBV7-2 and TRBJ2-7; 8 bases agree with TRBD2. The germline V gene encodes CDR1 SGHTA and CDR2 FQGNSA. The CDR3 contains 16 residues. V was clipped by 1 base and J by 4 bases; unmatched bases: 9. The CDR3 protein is CASSLELTGTRYEQYF. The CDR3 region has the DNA TGTGCCAGCAGCTTAGAGTTAACAGGGACTAGGTACGAGCAGTACTTC.

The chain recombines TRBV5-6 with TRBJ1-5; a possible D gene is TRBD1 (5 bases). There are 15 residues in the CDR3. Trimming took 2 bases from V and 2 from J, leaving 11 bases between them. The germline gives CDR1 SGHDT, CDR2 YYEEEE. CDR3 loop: CASSLGRVGNQPQHF. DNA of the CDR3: TGTGCCAGCAGCTTAGGCAGGGTGGGCAATCAGCCCCAGCATTTT.

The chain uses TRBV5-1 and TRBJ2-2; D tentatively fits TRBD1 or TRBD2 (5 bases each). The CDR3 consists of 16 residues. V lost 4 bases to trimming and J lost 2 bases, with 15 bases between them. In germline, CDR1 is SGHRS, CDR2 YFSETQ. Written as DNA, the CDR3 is TGCGCCAGCAGCCCGTCCGGGACCATAAACACCGGGGAGCTGTTTTTT. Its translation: CASSPSGTINTGELFF.

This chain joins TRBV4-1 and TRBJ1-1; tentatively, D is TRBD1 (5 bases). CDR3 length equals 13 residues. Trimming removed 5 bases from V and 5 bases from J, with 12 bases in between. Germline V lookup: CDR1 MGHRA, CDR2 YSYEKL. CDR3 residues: CASSFQGETEAFF. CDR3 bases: TGCGCCAGCAGCTTCCAGGGTGAAACTGAAGCTTTCTTT.